The table lists the clone carrying this T cell receptor (beta chain) with a few counts. What it recognizes is unknown. Reverse transcription of all isolated RNA meant that expressed TCRB transcripts were sequenced. Clones were read by immunoSEQ multiplex PCR, and TCRdb kept only the in-frame ones, dropping some. The table has roughly 140,000 clones, about 51% seen once. The source of the sample is a study of beta chain features in type 1 diabetes. Study-level information: Healthy donors and patients had similar age, gender and cell yields.

The study, taken as a whole, reports: Cells with high TCR expression could be over-represented by cDNA sequencing. Shorter TCRB CDR3s, moderately but significantly so, were found in Type 1 diabetes patients in all four CD4+ subsets. Any PCR bias toward short templates would affect both groups alike.

This TCR derives from a man aged 18 to 35 in good health. Sequencing used Tregs from blood.

DNA for the CDR3: TGTGCCAGCAGCTCCAAAGCGGGGCACATAATGACCCAGTACTTC. This sequence encodes CASSSKAGHIMTQYF. The chain couples TRBV7-2 to TRBJ2-5, with 7 bases that match TRBD2. V lost 4 bases to trimming and J lost 7 bases; unmatched junction nucleotides: 12. The CDR3 totals 15 residues. Germline CDR1 is SGHTA and CDR2 is FQGNSA.